This TCR beta chain stems from a study of identical twins. With respect to this clonotype: Mismatch with germline at one junction end may stem from a read error.

The germline V gene encodes CDR1 MNHEY and CDR2 SVGAGI. CDR3 length: 17 amino acids. TCRdb reprocessed the 5' RACE reads via MiXCR and lists one record per CDR3 protein. The sample consists of around 510,000 distinct CDR3 sequences, roughly 13% of them appearing once. These data were likewise used in another study, on yellow fever vaccine responses in identical twins.

Sequenced sample: CD4+ T cells sorted from blood. This TCR derives from a woman aged 18-29 years in good health. The J gene is TRBJ2-6, the V gene TRBV6-5, with D possibly being TRBD1 or TRBD2 (5 bases each). This chain's CDR3 is CASNLFAGTSGANVLIF. Written as DNA, the CDR3 is TGTGCCAGCAATTTATTTGCAGGGACGTCTGGGGCCAACGTCCTGATTTTC.